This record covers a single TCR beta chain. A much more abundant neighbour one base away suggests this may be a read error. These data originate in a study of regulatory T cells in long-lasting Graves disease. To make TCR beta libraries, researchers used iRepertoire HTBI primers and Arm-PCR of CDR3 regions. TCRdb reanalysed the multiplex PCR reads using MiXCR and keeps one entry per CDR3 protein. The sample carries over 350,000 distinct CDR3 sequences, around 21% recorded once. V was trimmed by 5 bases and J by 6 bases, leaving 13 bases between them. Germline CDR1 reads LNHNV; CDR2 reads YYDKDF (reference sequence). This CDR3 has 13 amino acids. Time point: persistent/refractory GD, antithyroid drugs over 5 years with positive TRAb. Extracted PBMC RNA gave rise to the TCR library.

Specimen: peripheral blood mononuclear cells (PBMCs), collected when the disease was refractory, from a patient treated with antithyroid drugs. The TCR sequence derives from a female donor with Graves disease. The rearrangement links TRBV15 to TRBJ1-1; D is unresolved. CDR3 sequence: CATSLDPNAEAFF. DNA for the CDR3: TGTGCCACCAGCCTGGATCCTAACGCTGAAGCTTTCTTT.